These T cell receptor beta chains were read from a single sample in a study of T cells in tumors after PD-1 blockade. Generated by immunoSEQ multiplex PCR, the TCRdb table keeps only in-frame clones and is missing some. The data hold just under 65,000 clones, with over 65% observed a single time. Material: PBMCs, obtained after anti-PD-1 treatment. The receptors stem from a human donor with basal cell carcinoma. The CDR3 runs from the conserved cysteine through the conserved F or W. Each record gives: J gene, D gene, clone size, V gene, CDR3 DNA, CDR3 protein. D genes are given only for firm matches. Size is omitted from some rows. Given values are once, few, many or a class for expanded clones.

>TRBJ1-5|.|.|TRBV7-9
TGTGCCAGCAGCTTAATCCCTCAAGAAGGAGAGCCCCAGCATTTT
CASSLIPQEGEPQHF
>TRBJ2-3|TRBD2|.|TRBV2
TGTGCCAGCAGTCTTACTAGCGGGGGAGGTGGCACAGATACGCAGTATTTT
CASSLTSGGGGTDTQYF
>TRBJ1-1|TRBD1|.|TRBV19
TGTGCCAGTAGTACCGGGGGGACAGCCAGCCAGAACACTGAAGCTTTCTTT
CASSTGGTASQNTEAFF
>TRBJ1-4|.|.|TRBV14
TGTGCCAGCAGCCTCCAAGGCGTAACGAAGGGAAATGAAAAACTGTTTTTT
CASSLQGVTKGNEKLFF
>TRBJ1-1|TRBD1|.|TRBV27
TGTGCCAGCAGTTTATCCTGGACAGGGTCGGGTGCTTTCTTT
CASSLSWTGSGAFF
>TRBJ2-1|.|.|TRBV27
TGTGCCAGCAGTTCTTATAGGCCCTCTTTGAATGAGCAGTTCTTC
CASSSYRPSLNEQFF
>TRBJ2-1|TRBD2|.|TRBV6-2/TRBV6-3
TGTGCCAGCAGTTCATCTAGCGGGGGGGCGCGGTTCTTC
CASSSSSGGARFF
>TRBJ2-7|.|.|TRBV19
TGTGCCAGTAGTATAATCCCCCTACAGGGAAGCTCCTACGAGCAGTACTTC
CASSIIPLQGSSYEQYF
>TRBJ1-5|.|.|TRBV30
TGTGCCTGGAGTGTGGGAGACTATAGCAATCAGCCCCAGCATTTT
CAWSVGDYSNQPQHF
>TRBJ2-3|TRBD2|.|TRBV19
TGTGCCAGTAGTACGACTAGCGGGGGGGCTCGGGCAGATACGCAGTATTTT
CASSTTSGGARADTQYF
>TRBJ1-6|TRBD1|.|TRBV5-5
TGTGCCAGCAGCCCTCCGGGACAGAATTCACCCCTCCACTTT
CASSPPGQNSPLHF
>TRBJ2-7|.|.|TRBV9
TGTGCCAGCAGCGTCAGGTCACTCAGCGAGCAGTACTTC
CASSVRSLSEQYF
>TRBJ1-2|.|few|TRBV4-1
TGCGCCAGCAGCCAAGGGGACATTGGCTACACCTTC
CASSQGDIGYTF
>TRBJ2-6|.|.|TRBV6-5
TGTGCGATCAAAAAGCCTGGGGCCAACGTCCTGACTTTC
CAIKKPGANVLTF
>TRBJ1-2|.|.|TRBV5-4
TGTGCCAGCAGCTTGGAGAACAACTGGGGTGGCTACGCCTTC
CASSLENNWGGYAF
>TRBJ1-6|.|.|TRBV5-1
TGCGCCAGCAGCCGGGACGGAGGGCAAAGCTCACCCCTCCACTTT
CASSRDGGQSSPLHF
>TRBJ1-6|.|.|TRBV6-1
TGTGCCAGCAGTGAAGCGGGGCAGAATAATTCACCCCTCCACTTT
CASSEAGQNNSPLHF
>TRBJ1-1|.|.|TRBV6-5
TGTGCCACCATCGAGGGCTCCGGCTCGAGCACTGAAGCTTTCTTT
CATIEGSGSSTEAFF
>TRBJ1-4|.|once|TRBV5-5
TGTGCCAGCAGCACCCCGGGGACTAATGAAAAACTGTTTTTT
CASSTPGTNEKLFF
>TRBJ1-2|TRBD1|.|TRBV6-5
TGTGCCAGCAAGACAGGGGGCGGCTACTATGGCTACACCTTC
CASKTGGGYYGYTF
>TRBJ2-2|TRBD1|.|TRBV27
TGTGCCAGCAGTTTAAGGGGTACAGGGGTCGGGGAGCTGTTTTTT
CASSLRGTGVGELFF
>TRBJ2-7|.|.|TRBV29-1
TGCAGCGTTACCTCTTCGGACGAGCAGTACTTC
CSVTSSDEQYF
>TRBJ1-6|.|once|TRBV7-8
TGTGCCGGCAGCTTATCATCGGGTTCACCCCTCCACTTT
CAGSLSSGSPLHF
>TRBJ1-3|TRBD1|.|TRBV4-1
TGCGCCAGCAGCCACCAAACAGGGGGTGGTAACACCATATATTTT
CASSHQTGGGNTIYF
>TRBJ2-1|TRBD2|.|TRBV6-5
TGTGCCAGCAGGACTAGCGGGGTCTCCTACAATGAGCAGTTCTTC
CASRTSGVSYNEQFF
>TRBJ1-4|.|.|TRBV10-3
TGTGCCATCAGTGAGACCACAACTAATGAAAAACTGTTTTTT
CAISETTTNEKLFF
>TRBJ1-2|.|.|TRBV6-5
TGTGCCAGCAGCCCGGACGGCGACTATGGCTACACCTTC
CASSPDGDYGYTF
>TRBJ2-5|.|.|TRBV10-2
TGCGCCAGCAGGGAAGGGGGGACCCAGTACTTC
CASREGGTQYF
>TRBJ1-3|.|.|TRBV2
TGTGCCAGCAGTGGAGGTTTTGGAAACACCATATATTTT
CASSGGFGNTIYF
>TRBJ2-1|TRBD2|.|TRBV30
TGTGCCTGGACCATGAAGCGGGGAAGCTACAATGAGCAGTTCTTC
CAWTMKRGSYNEQFF
>TRBJ2-7|.|.|TRBV7-8
TGTGCCAGCAGCCGGAGCGGTTCCTACGAGCAGTACTTC
CASSRSGSYEQYF
>TRBJ1-2|.|.|TRBV3-1/TRBV3-2
TGTGCCAGCAGCCTATATAACTATGGCTACACCTTC
CASSLYNYGYTF
>TRBJ2-3|TRBD1|.|TRBV24-1
TGTGCCACCAGTGATTCGTACAGGGGGTTGGCAGATACGCAGTATTTT
CATSDSYRGLADTQYF
>TRBJ1-5|.|few|TRBV24-1
TGTGCCACACAAGATTCCCCCAATCAGCCCCAGCATTTT
CATQDSPNQPQHF
>TRBJ2-1|TRBD2|.|TRBV30
TGTGCCTGGTCCCTAGCGGGGGACTTCAATGAGCAGTTCTTC
CAWSLAGDFNEQFF
>TRBJ2-3|TRBD2|.|TRBV19
TGTGCCAGTAGTATGGGACTAGCGGGGGAGCCACCCCACACAGATACGCAGTATTTT
CASSMGLAGEPPHTDTQYF
>TRBJ2-2|TRBD1|.|TRBV7-9
TGTGCCAGCAGCTACGGACAGGGGGCGGACGGGGAGCTGTTTTTT
CASSYGQGADGELFF
>TRBJ2-3|.|.|TRBV15
TGTGCCACCAGCAGTGGGCGGCAGGGCGATACGCAGTATTTT
CATSSGRQGDTQYF
>TRBJ2-5|TRBD2|.|TRBV7-7
TGTGCCAGCAGCTTAGGAGGTTTAGCGGGGGGTCGAGAGACCCAGTACTTC
CASSLGGLAGGRETQYF
>TRBJ2-3|.|.|TRBV19
TGTGCCAGTAGAAGACAGGGCACAGATACGCAGTATTTT
CASRRQGTDTQYF
>TRBJ2-1|TRBD2|.|TRBV28
TGTGCCAGCACCCCAGACCCCCGCGGGGGGGGCTTTAAGGGCTCCTACAATGAGCAGTTCTTC
CASTPDPRGGGFKGSYNEQFF
>TRBJ1-4|TRBD1|few|TRBV30
TGTGCCTGGGGCCACAGGGGGCCTAATGAAAAACTGTTTTTT
CAWGHRGPNEKLFF
>TRBJ2-3|.|.|TRBV24-1
TGTGCCACCAGTGATCCTCGGGTCGGGAGCACAGATACGCAGTATTTT
CATSDPRVGSTDTQYF
>TRBJ2-2|.|few|TRBV18
TGTGCCAGCGACGACATGAACACCGGGGAGCTGTTTTTT
CASDDMNTGELFF